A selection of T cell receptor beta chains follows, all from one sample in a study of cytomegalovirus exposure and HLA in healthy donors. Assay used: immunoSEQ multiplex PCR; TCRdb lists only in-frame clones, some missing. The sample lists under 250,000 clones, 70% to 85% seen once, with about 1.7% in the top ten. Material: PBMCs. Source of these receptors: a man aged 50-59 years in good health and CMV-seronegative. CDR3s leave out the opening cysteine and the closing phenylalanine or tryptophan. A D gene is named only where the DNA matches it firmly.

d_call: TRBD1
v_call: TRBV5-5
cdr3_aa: ASSPTGTGLYEQY

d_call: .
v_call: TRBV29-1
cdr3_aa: SVAGSGGNYGYT

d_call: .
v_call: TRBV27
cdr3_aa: ASSLSVGVLRYEQY

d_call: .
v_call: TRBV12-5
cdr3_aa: ASDRSNEQF

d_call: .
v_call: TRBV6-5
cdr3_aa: ASSYGQNTEAF

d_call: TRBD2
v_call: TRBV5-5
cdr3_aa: ASSLGPGRDYNEQF

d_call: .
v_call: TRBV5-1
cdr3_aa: ASSFPRTEETQY

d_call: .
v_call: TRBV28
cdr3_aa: ASSTPGRTEAF

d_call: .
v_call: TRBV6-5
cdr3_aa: ASSYSSYNEQF

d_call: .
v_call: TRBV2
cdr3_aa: ASHWETQY

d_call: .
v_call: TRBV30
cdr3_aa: AWRWHTGANVLT

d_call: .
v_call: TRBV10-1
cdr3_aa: ASRYSGNTIY

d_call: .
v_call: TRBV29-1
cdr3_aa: GGELVLNTEAF

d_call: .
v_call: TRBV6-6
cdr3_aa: ASSYSTGGLAYGYT

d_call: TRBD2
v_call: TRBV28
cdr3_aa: ASSLLRTSGMNEQF

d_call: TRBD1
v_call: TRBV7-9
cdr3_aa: ASSPNRGGTGELF

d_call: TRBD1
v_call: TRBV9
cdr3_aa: ASSARDREPPPTGELF

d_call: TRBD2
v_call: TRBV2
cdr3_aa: ASSEMAGGAIVA

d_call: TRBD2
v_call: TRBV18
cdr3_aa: ASSPGVAGVVEQY

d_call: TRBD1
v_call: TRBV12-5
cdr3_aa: ASGLVAGQGSDTQY

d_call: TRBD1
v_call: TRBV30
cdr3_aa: AWRKGAGNEKLF

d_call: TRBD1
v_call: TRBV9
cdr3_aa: ASSPRQGAGELF

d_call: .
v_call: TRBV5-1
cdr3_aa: ASSLYVGKGVNTEAF

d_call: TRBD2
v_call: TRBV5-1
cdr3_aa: ASSPREGMGYNEQF

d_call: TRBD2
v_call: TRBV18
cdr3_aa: ASSPYSAGGTDTQY

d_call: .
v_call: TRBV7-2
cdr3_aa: ASSREWTQY

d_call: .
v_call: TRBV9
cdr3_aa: ASSVGGESNGYT

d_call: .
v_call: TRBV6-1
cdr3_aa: ASSLGVSYGYT

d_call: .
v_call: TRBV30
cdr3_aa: AYRVVGANVLT

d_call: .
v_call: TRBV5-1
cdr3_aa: ASSLVGAVTEAF

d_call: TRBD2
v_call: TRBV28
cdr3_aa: ASSSAPSGSSYEQY

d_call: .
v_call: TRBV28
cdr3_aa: ASSSPYRVNTEAF

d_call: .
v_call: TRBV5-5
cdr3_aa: ASSLNGGIVDTQY

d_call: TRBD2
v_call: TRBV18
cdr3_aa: ASSPYVPSGTSSDTQY

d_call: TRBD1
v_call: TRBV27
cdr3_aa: ASSKDRGTEAF

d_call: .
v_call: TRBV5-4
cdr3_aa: ASSFGSYEQY

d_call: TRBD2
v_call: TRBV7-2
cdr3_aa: ASSPRQGLARNEQF

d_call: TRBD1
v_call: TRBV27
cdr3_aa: ASSRQGYEQF

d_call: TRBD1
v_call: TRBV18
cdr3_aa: ASSPTGDYGYT

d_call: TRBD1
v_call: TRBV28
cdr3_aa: ASSSSGTGYNEQF

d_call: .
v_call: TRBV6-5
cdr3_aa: ASRSPTGWGEAF

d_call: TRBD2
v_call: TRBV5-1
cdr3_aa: ASSLARASGRTDTQY

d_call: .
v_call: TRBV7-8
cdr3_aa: ASSQDGRDNQPQH

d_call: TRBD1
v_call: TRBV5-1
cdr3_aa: ASSQRPGTGFTGELF

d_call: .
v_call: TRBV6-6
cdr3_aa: AIVRRRDYTEAF

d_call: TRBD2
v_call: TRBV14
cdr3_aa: ASSQGPLTSGRTTDTQY

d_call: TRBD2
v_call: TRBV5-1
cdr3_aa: ASSPGTSGEQY

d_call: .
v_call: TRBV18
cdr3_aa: ASSPRDFGTDTQY

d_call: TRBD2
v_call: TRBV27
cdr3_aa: ASSSLRTSGYYEQY

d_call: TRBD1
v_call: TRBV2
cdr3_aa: ASRGRTGRTSNQPQH

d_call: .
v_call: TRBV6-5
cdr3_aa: ASSSKTTSRSDTQY

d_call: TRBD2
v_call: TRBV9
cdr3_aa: ASSPKVASGRGETQY

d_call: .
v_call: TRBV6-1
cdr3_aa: ASSVVQGSYEQY

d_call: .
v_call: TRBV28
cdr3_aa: ASSRGLSYGYT

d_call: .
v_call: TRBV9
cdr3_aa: ASSVATLDGGYQETQY

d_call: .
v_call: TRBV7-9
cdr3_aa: ASSLVGVGTEAF

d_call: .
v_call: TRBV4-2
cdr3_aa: ASSPSMGQSEKLF